The 28 T cell receptor beta chains listed next were all sequenced from one sample in a study of T cells after yellow fever vaccination. MiXCR was run by TCRdb on the 5' RACE reads, yielding one entry per CDR3 protein. The sample has 450,000 to 650,000 distinct CDR3 sequences, approximately 13% seen once. The source material was PBMCs, sampled on the day of the yellow fever booster vaccination. Source of these receptors: a man aged 25 to 45 who received the YFV17D yellow fever vaccine.

This clonotype has a handful of counts. The germline gene is not matched at one end of the junction; a read error may be the cause. The chain combines TRBV3-1 with TRBJ2-7; 10 bases agree with TRBD2. The CDR3 loop spans 13 amino acids. From germline, CDR1 is LGHDT and CDR2 YNNKEL (reference sequence). The CDR3 here is CACRTSGTYEQYF. For the CDR3, the DNA is TGTGCCTGCAGGACTAGCGGAACCTACGAGCAGTACTTC.

This clonotype appeared a few times. The chain employs TRBV12-3 or TRBV12-4 and TRBJ2-7; either TRBD1 or TRBD2 may supply D (5 bases each). The CDR3 length is 14 residues. Trimming left V 4 bases short and J 0 bases short, with 10 bases between. The CDR3 DNA is TGTGCCAGCAGTTGGGACGAGAGCTCCTACGAGCAGTACTTC. Translating gives CASSWDESSYEQYF.

The genes are TRBV6-2 or TRBV6-3 and TRBJ2-1; D is uncertain. Trimming removed 2 bases from V and 8 bases from J, with 16 bases in between. The germline V gene has CDR1 MNHEY and CDR2 SVGEGT. This CDR3 has 15 residues. CDR3 nucleotide sequence: TGTGCCAGCAGTTACAGTACGACGCCCCTAGATGAGCAGTTCTTC. As protein: CASSYSTTPLDEQFF.

The rearrangement uses TRBV7-7 and TRBJ2-1, with TRBD2 matching 9 bases. This CDR3 has 15 residues. Germline trimming cut 4 bases from V and 4 bases from J; bases unmatched to any gene: 5. Per the germline V gene, CDR1 is SSHAT and CDR2 is FNYEAQ (reference sequence). The CDR3 nucleotides read TGTGCCAGCAGCTCTGCGACTAGCGGTTACAATGAGCAGTTCTTC. The encoded protein is CASSSATSGYNEQFF.

The chain links TRBV6-5 to TRBJ2-2; D gene unclear. This CDR3 has 15 residues. V was pared by 0 bases and J by 7 bases, with 12 bases between. Germline V gene lookup returns CDR1 MNHEY and CDR2 SVGAGI. The CDR3 DNA reads TGTGCCAGCAGTTACTCAAGTGGGGTTCACGGGGAGCTGTTTTTT. Translated: CASSYSSGVHGELFF.

The chain is built from TRBV28 and TRBJ2-2; TRBD2 agrees at 8 bases. The CDR3 spans 14 residues. Germline CDR1 and CDR2: MDHEN and SYDVKM. CDR3 amino acids: CSTNSGGGTGELFF. The CDR3 DNA follows: TGTTCCACGAACAGCGGGGGAGGAACCGGGGAGCTGTTTTTT.

The CDR3 DNA reads TGTGCCAGCAGTGTCGACAGGGAGAAGTATTTT. As protein: CASSVDREKYF. The chain has TRBV12-3 or TRBV12-4 and TRBJ2-3; TRBD1 agrees at 7 bases. CDR3 size: 11 residues. Trimming removed 5 bases from V and 13 bases from J; junction bases left unmatched: 6.

The table lists this clonotype with many counts. The chain carries TRBV12-3 or TRBV12-4 and TRBJ2-3, with D possibly being TRBD2 (6 bases). V lost 6 bases and J 3 bases, leaving 10 bases between the germline ends. The CDR3 is 13 residues long. The CDR3 here is CASRPGVTDTQYF. CDR3 coding DNA: TGTGCCAGCAGGCCGGGGGTGACAGATACGCAGTATTTT.

This clonotype occurred a few times. J is TRBJ2-1 and V is TRBV5-5, with D perhaps assigned TRBD1 or TRBD2 (5 bases each). The CDR3 loop spans 13 amino acids. Per the germline V gene, CDR1 is SGHKS and CDR2 is YYEKEE (reference sequence). Between the trimmed V and J ends, which lost 4 bases and 6 bases, there was a span of 11 bases. The CDR3 DNA sequence: TGTGCCAGCAGCATCGCCGGGGCCAATGAGCAGTTCTTC. Its protein product is CASSIAGANEQFF. Using reference TRBV5-5 and TRBJ2-1 for the parts outside the CDR3, the full variable domain is DAGVTQSPTHLIKTRGQQVTLRCSPISGHKSVSWYQQVLGQGPQFIFQYYEKEERGRGNFPDRFSARQFPNYSSELNVNALLLGDSALYLCASSIAGANEQFFGPGTRLTVL.

The V gene is TRBV12-3 or TRBV12-4, the J gene TRBJ2-5; 7 bases line up with TRBD2. CDR3 length equals 17 residues. V shed 2 bases and J 5 bases; nucleotides not matched to a gene: 14. The DNA of the CDR3 is TGTGCCAGCAGTTTATCTTTAAGGTCGGCGGGGGATGAGACCCAGTACTTC. Its protein is CASSLSLRSAGDETQYF.

The chain is built from TRBV5-1 and TRBJ2-2; 8 bases are a match to TRBD2. The V gene end was trimmed by 2 bases and the J gene end by 4 bases; junction bases not matched to a gene: 4. The CDR3 has 15 residues. The V gene's germline CDR1 is SGHRS and CDR2 YFSETQ. The CDR3: CASSLGTSPTGELFF. In DNA form, the CDR3 reads TGCGCCAGCAGCTTAGGGACTAGTCCCACCGGGGAGCTGTTTTTT.

This clonotype appeared a few times. The chain links TRBV20-1 to TRBJ2-2; D perhaps matches TRBD1 (5 bases). Germline V gene sequence: CDR1 DFQATT, CDR2 SNEGSKA (reference sequence). This CDR3 spans 15 amino acids. The V end was cut by 7 bases, the J end by 2 bases, with 17 bases between. The CDR3: CSVPARAPNTGELFF. DNA for the CDR3: TGCAGTGTTCCGGCCAGGGCCCCCAACACCGGGGAGCTGTTTTTT.

J is TRBJ2-7 and V is TRBV2; TRBD1 agrees at 7 bases. V shed 6 bases and J 0 bases; nucleotides not matched to a gene: 5. This CDR3 contains 14 residues. Germline V CDR1 and CDR2: SNHLY, FYNNEI. The CDR3 loop reads CASRMTGISYEQYF. The CDR3 DNA is TGTGCCAGCAGGATGACAGGGATCTCCTACGAGCAGTACTTC.

V is TRBV12-3 or TRBV12-4 and J is TRBJ2-5; D unresolved. Deletions cut 6 bases from V and 8 bases from J, with 22 bases between. The CDR3 is 15 amino acids. In DNA, the CDR3 is TGTGCCAGCAGCACCACGGTGCTGCTTCGAAGCACCCAGTACTTC. It yields the protein CASSTTVLLRSTQYF.

This clonotype turned up a few times. The chain carries TRBV6-1 and TRBJ2-5; D tentatively fits TRBD1 or TRBD2 (5 bases each). The CDR3 consists of 14 residues. V gave up 6 bases and J gave up 7 bases, with 18 bases separating them. Per germline, CDR1 MNHNS and CDR2 SASEGT. The CDR3 DNA sequence: TGTGCCAGCAGCCGGGACCCGGGTCTCGGGACCCAGTACTTC. The encoded protein is CASSRDPGLGTQYF.

This clonotype was observed a handful of times. The J gene is TRBJ2-1, the V gene TRBV7-2, with TRBD2 as a possible D gene (6 bases). The V gene's germline CDR1 is SGHTA and CDR2 FQGNSA. V was trimmed by 3 bases and J by 5 bases, leaving 14 bases between them. The CDR3 extends over 15 amino acids. CDR3 sequence reads: CASSLRSGGDNEQFF. In DNA, the CDR3 is TGTGCCAGCAGCTTGAGGAGCGGAGGGGACAATGAGCAGTTCTTC.

The table lists this clonotype with many counts. The V gene is TRBV6-1, the J gene TRBJ2-5; 10 bases map to TRBD2. The CDR3 is 14 amino acids. Per germline, CDR1 MNHNS and CDR2 SASEGT. J was trimmed by 4 bases and V by 6 bases; bases with no gene match: 5. Here the CDR3 reads CASRNLAGAETQYF. DNA of the CDR3: TGTGCCAGCAGAAACCTAGCGGGAGCAGAGACCCAGTACTTC.

This clonotype appeared a few times. The chain couples TRBV12-3 or TRBV12-4 to TRBJ2-1; D may be TRBD1 or TRBD2 (5 bases each). Trimming removed 1 base at V and 2 bases at J, with 12 bases between. CDR3 length: 16 amino acids. In DNA, the CDR3 is TGTGCCAGCAGTTTAGAACCCAGGGACGCCTACAATGAGCAGTTCTTC. Amino acid sequence: CASSLEPRDAYNEQFF.

The CDR3 protein is CASSRRLAGGTDTQYF. The DNA for the CDR3 is TGTGCCAGCAGTCGCAGACTAGCGGGAGGCACAGATACGCAGTATTTT. The chain uses TRBV12-3 or TRBV12-4 and TRBJ2-3, with 12 bases identical to TRBD2. The CDR3 totals 16 residues. Trimming took 5 bases from V and 1 from J; bases not matched to a gene: 4.

In this sample, this clonotype turned up a few times. The rearrangement uses TRBV5-1 and TRBJ1-4; TRBD1 agrees at 9 bases. Trimming removed 3 bases from V and 8 bases from J; junction bases left unmatched: 8. Germline V lookup: CDR1 SGHRS, CDR2 YFSETQ. The CDR3 runs 15 residues. The CDR3 DNA is TGCGCCAGCAGCTCGGCCGGGACAGGGTACGAAAAACTGTTTTTT. Amino acids: CASSSAGTGYEKLFF. The complete variable domain, with remaining parts taken from reference TRBV5-1 and TRBJ1-4, reads KAGVTQTPRYLIKTRGQQVTLSCSPISGHRSVSWYQQTPGQGLQFLFEYFSETQRNKGNFPGRFSGRQFSNSRSEMNVSTLELGDSALYLCASSSAGTGYEKLFFGSGTQLSVL.

The genes are TRBV7-2 and TRBJ2-7; TRBD2 aligns across 11 bases. Germline V CDR1 and CDR2: SGHTA, FQGNSA. The CDR3 length is 14 residues. V lost 4 bases to trimming and J lost 3 bases; unmatched junction nucleotides: 2. CDR3 protein: CASSSGLAVYEQYF. The CDR3 DNA sequence: TGTGCCAGCAGCTCGGGACTAGCGGTCTACGAGCAGTACTTC.

This clonotype has only a few counts. This rearrangement joins TRBV7-6 to TRBJ2-3, with 9 bases aligning to TRBD2. This CDR3 region has 15 residues. The V gene's germline CDR1 is SGHVS and CDR2 FNYEAQ. The J segment lost 5 bases and the V segment lost 1 base, leaving 4 bases of the junction unmatched. CDR3 residues: CASSLGTSALDTQYF. CDR3 DNA: TGTGCCAGCAGCTTAGGGACTAGCGCACTAGATACGCAGTATTTT.

This clonotype was seen a handful of times. The gene calls are TRBV7-2 and TRBJ2-3; unclear D gene. V shed 2 bases and J shed 2 bases, with 11 bases lying between them. The CDR3 extends over 15 amino acids. Germline CDR1 SGHTA, CDR2 FQGNSA. CDR3: CASSLIGVPTDTQYF. Written as DNA, the CDR3 is TGTGCCAGCAGCTTAATCGGCGTCCCCACAGATACGCAGTATTTT. The full variable domain, its missing parts supplied by reference TRBV7-2 and TRBJ2-3, is GAGVSQSPSNKVTEKGKDVELRCDPISGHTALYWYRQSLGQGLEFLIYFQGNSAPDKSGLPSDRFSAERTGGSVSTLTIQRTQQEDSAVYLCASSLIGVPTDTQYFGPGTRLTVL.

The CDR3 sequence is CASSQGTGPYEQYF. The CDR3 DNA sequence: TGTGCCAGCAGTCAGGGGACAGGGCCTTACGAGCAGTACTTC. This chain joins TRBV7-2 and TRBJ2-7; 9 nucleotides match TRBD1. The V and J ends lost 6 bases and 4 bases, in that order; junction bases with no gene match: 7. Germline V gene lookup returns CDR1 SGHTA and CDR2 FQGNSA. The CDR3 covers 14 residues.

CDR3 nucleotide sequence: TGTGCCAGCAGTGCTTACGGGACAGGAAATAATGAAAAACTGTTTTTT. The encoded protein is CASSAYGTGNNEKLFF. V gene TRBV6-2 or TRBV6-3 combines with J gene TRBJ1-4; 8 bases agree with TRBD1. The CDR3 consists of 16 residues. Trimming removed 5 bases from V and 4 bases from J; junction bases left unmatched: 9. Looked up from germline, CDR1 is MNHEY and CDR2 is SVGEGT.

In this sample, this clonotype turned up a few times. The genes are TRBV4-2 and TRBJ2-3, with D unclear. CDR3 length: 15 amino acids. The ends were cut back, 2 bases at V and 4 bases at J, with 13 bases in the middle. The germline gives CDR1 LGHNA, CDR2 YNFKEQ. The CDR3 sequence is CASSQMGLAADTQYF. The CDR3 nucleotides read TGTGCCAGCAGCCAAATGGGGTTAGCAGCAGATACGCAGTATTTT.

This clonotype turned up a few times. Written as DNA, the CDR3 is TGTGCCAGCAGCTTAGCGGACTACTACGAGCAGTACTTC. Translation gives CASSLADYYEQYF. The chain has TRBV7-2 and TRBJ2-7; D is possibly TRBD2 (6 bases). Trimming shortened V by 0 bases and J by 3 bases, and 6 bases separated the two germline ends. The CDR3 sequence is 13 residues long. Germline V gene data show CDR1 as SGHTA and CDR2 as FQGNSA.

This clonotype has a handful of counts. The rearrangement uses TRBV7-9 and TRBJ1-1; D gene uncertain. Trimming cost V 8 bases and J 1 base, with 11 bases left between them. Germline V gene lookup returns CDR1 SEHNR and CDR2 FQNEAQ (reference sequence). The CDR3 is made up of 13 amino acids. This chain's CDR3 is CASDRTKNTEAFF. The CDR3 DNA follows: TGTGCCAGCGACCGGACGAAGAACACTGAAGCTTTCTTT. Full variable domain (remainder filled in from reference TRBV7-9 and TRBJ1-1): DTGVSQNPRHKITKRGQNVTFRCDPISEHNRLYWYRQTLGQGPEFLTYFQNEAQLEKSRLLSDRFSAERPKGSFSTLEIQRTEQGDSAMYLCASDRTKNTEAFFGQGTRLTVV.